This paragraph reports one TCR beta chain. What it recognizes is unknown. Germline V gene sequence: CDR1 GTSNPN, CDR2 SVGIG (reference sequence). V shed 4 bases and J shed 6 bases, with 13 bases lying between them. CDR3 length: 13 amino acids. These data originate in a study of OX40 agonist ivuxolimab in advanced cancers. Findings and caveats of the study: The CD4+ and CD8+ T cells in the blood had expanded clonally by week 6 at 0.1 to 3.0 mg/kg.

Blood sampling took place at baseline, cycle 4 day 1, and cycle 7 day 1. Sequencing was performed with immunoSEQ multiplex PCR; in TCRdb, only in-frame clones are kept and a portion is missing. The table has fewer than 45,000 clones, approximately 90% seen once. This receptor was identified in an adult with an advanced solid tumor such as melanoma, head and neck, liver or kidney cancer. The chain recombines TRBV30 with TRBJ2-1; D is unclear. Sequencing was performed on CD4+ or CD8+ T cells sorted from blood, taken in a trial of the OX40 agonist ivuxolimab. CDR3 loop: CAWNSNPVNEQFF. The CDR3 nucleotides read TGTGCCTGGAATTCAAACCCCGTCAATGAGCAGTTCTTC. The full variable domain, rest sourced from reference TRBV30 and TRBJ2-1, is SQTIHQWPATLVQPVGSPLSLECTVEGTSNPNLYWYRQAAGRGLQLLFYSVGIGQISSEVPQNLSASRPQDRQFILSSKKLLLSDSGFYLCAWNSNPVNEQFFGPGTRLTVL.